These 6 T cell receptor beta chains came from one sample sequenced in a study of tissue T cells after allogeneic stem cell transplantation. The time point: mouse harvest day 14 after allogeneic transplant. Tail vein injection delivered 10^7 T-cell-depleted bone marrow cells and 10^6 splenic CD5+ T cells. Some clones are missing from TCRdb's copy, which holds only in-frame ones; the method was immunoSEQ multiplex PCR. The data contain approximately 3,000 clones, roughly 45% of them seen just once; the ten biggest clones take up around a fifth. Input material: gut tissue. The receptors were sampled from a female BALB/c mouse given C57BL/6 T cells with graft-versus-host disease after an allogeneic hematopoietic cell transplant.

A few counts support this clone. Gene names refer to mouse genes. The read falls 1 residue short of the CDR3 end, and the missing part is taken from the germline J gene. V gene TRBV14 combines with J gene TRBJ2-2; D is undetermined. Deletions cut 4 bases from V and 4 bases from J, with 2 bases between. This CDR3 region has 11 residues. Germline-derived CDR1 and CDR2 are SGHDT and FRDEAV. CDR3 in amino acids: CASSPTGQLYF. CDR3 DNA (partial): TGTGCCAGCAGTCCCACCGGGCAGCTCTAC.

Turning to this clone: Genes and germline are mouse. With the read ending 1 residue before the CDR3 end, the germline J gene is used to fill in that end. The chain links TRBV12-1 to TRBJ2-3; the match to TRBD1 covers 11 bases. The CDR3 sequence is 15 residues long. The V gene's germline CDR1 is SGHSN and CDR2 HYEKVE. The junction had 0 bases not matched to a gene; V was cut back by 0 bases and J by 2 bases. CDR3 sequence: CASSLGQGAAETLYF. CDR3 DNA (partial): TGTGCCAGCTCTCTCGGACAGGGGGCTGCAGAAACGCTGTAT.

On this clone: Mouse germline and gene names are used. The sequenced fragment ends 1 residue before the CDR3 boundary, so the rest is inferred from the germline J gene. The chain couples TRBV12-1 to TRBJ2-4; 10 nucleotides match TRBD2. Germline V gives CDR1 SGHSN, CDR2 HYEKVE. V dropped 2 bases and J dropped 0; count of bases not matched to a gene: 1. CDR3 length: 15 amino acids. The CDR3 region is CASSQLGGSQNTLYF. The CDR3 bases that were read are TGTGCCAGCTCTCAACTGGGGGGGAGTCAAAACACCTTGTAC.

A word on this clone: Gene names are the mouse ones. CDR3 protein: CASSSGGGEQYF. The DNA read from the CDR3 is TGTGCCAGCAGCTCGGGGGGAGGGGAACAGTAC. V and J are TRBV26 and TRBJ2-7, with TRBD2 as a possible D gene (6 bases). The sequence runs out 1 residue before the end of the CDR3; the remainder is reconstructed from the germline J gene. Germline V gene sequence: CDR1 KGHPV, CDR2 FQNQEV (reference sequence). Trimming stripped 6 bases from V and 7 bases from J, with 13 bases between. CDR3 length: 12 residues. Filled out from reference TRBV26 and TRBJ2-7, the complete variable domain reads NSKVIQTPRYLVKGQGQKAKMRCIPEKGHPVVFWYQQNKNNEFKFLINFQNQEVLQQIDMTEKRFSAECPSNSPCSLEIQSSEAGDSALYLCASSSGGGEQYFGPGTRLTVL.

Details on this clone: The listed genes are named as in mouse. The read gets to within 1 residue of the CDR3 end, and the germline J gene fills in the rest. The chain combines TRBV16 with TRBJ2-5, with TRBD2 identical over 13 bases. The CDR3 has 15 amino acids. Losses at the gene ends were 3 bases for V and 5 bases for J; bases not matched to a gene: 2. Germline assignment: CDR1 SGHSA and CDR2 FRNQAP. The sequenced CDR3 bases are TGTGCAAGCAGCTTCGGACTGGGGGGGCGAGACACCCAGTAC. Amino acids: CASSFGLGGRDTQY. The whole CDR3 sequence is CASSFGLGGRDTQYF.

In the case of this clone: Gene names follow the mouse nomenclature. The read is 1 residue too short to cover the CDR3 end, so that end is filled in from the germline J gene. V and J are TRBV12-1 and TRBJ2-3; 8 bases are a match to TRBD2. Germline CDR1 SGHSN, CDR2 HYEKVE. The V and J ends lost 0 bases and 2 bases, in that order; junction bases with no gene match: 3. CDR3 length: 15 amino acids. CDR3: CASSLGWGDAETLYF. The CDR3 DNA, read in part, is TGTGCCAGCTCTCTCGGCTGGGGGGATGCAGAAACGCTGTAT.